The rows below give T cell receptor beta chains drawn from one sample of a study of blood T cell repertoires in COVID-19. TCRdb's copy holds only in-frame clones and misses some; the assay was immunoSEQ multiplex PCR. Among around 40,000 clones listed, about 82% were seen once. The sample comprised peripheral blood. The receptor source for this set is a human donor in a cohort sampled during active COVID-19. Each CDR3 is given with its conserved first and last residue. D genes are given only for firm matches. Size values are once, few and many counts, or a class for expanded clones, and some rows have none.

V: TRBV18; J: TRBJ2-6; D: -; size: -; length: 15; CDR3: CASSLQGNEANVLTF; DNA: TGTGCCAGCTCACTTCAGGGTAACGAGGCCAACGTCCTGACTTTC
V: TRBV5-6; J: TRBJ2-7; D: -; size: -; length: 15; CDR3: CASSLSKTPPGEQYF; DNA: TGTGCCAGCAGCTTATCCAAGACTCCCCCGGGGGAGCAGTACTTC
V: TRBV7-8; J: TRBJ2-1; D: TRBD2; size: -; length: 16; CDR3: CASSMGGLVFYNEQFF; DNA: TGTGCCAGCAGCATGGGGGGACTAGTCTTCTACAATGAGCAGTTCTTC
V: TRBV7-6; J: TRBJ1-4; D: TRBD1; size: -; length: 15; CDR3: CASSPRTGTNEKLFF; DNA: TGTGCCAGCAGCCCGCGGACAGGAACTAATGAAAAACTGTTTTTT
V: TRBV18; J: TRBJ2-7; D: -; size: -; length: 15; CDR3: CASSPLPRGSGEQYF; DNA: TGTGCCAGCTCACCACTACCCAGGGGATCGGGCGAGCAGTACTTC
V: TRBV5-8; J: TRBJ1-4; D: -; size: -; length: 15; CDR3: CASSLAGGKAEKLFF; DNA: TGTGCCAGCAGCTTGGCCGGGGGTAAGGCTGAAAAACTGTTTTTT
V: TRBV19; J: TRBJ1-2; D: -; size: -; length: 14; CDR3: CASTTSSRSYGYTF; DNA: TGTGCCAGTACCACTTCTTCTCGATCCTATGGCTACACCTTC
V: TRBV4-1; J: TRBJ2-1; D: TRBD1; size: -; length: 16; CDR3: CASSQEEGQLYNEQFF; DNA: TGCGCCAGCAGCCAAGAAGAGGGACAGCTTTACAATGAGCAGTTCTTC
V: TRBV27; J: TRBJ2-7; D: TRBD1; size: -; length: 16; CDR3: CASSPSATGAPYEQYF; DNA: TGTGCCAGCAGTCCCTCCGCGACAGGGGCCCCCTACGAGCAGTACTTC
V: TRBV19; J: TRBJ2-1; D: -; size: -; length: 16; CDR3: CASSGLLGGSYNEQFF; DNA: TGTGCCAGTAGTGGGCTCCTTGGAGGGTCCTACAATGAGCAGTTCTTC
V: TRBV7-3; J: TRBJ2-7; D: TRBD1; size: -; length: 14; CDR3: CASSLGGQGYEQYF; DNA: TGTGCCAGCAGCTTAGGTGGACAGGGCTACGAGCAGTACTTC
V: TRBV3-1/TRBV3-2; J: TRBJ2-7; D: -; size: once; length: 15; CDR3: CASSQVWGQPYEQYF; DNA: TGTGCCAGCAGCCAAGTATGGGGACAACCTTACGAGCAGTACTTC
V: TRBV5-1; J: TRBJ1-1; D: -; size: few; length: 13; CDR3: CASSSGTNTEAFF; DNA: TGCGCCAGCAGTAGTGGGACTAACACTGAAGCTTTCTTT
V: TRBV27; J: TRBJ1-1; D: -; size: few; length: 14; CDR3: CASGTGTANTEAFF; DNA: TGTGCCAGCGGTACAGGAACGGCGAACACTGAAGCTTTCTTT
V: TRBV2; J: TRBJ1-5; D: TRBD1; size: -; length: 16; CDR3: CASGDSTPYSNQPQHF; DNA: TGTGCCAGCGGGGACAGCACCCCATATAGCAATCAGCCCCAGCATTTT
V: TRBV18; J: TRBJ2-5; D: TRBD1; size: -; length: 14; CDR3: CASSWTGGRETQYF; DNA: TGTGCCAGCTCGTGGACAGGGGGAAGAGAGACCCAGTACTTC
V: TRBV7-8; J: TRBJ2-3; D: -; size: -; length: 17; CDR3: CASSSGKLPFGTDTQYF; DNA: TGTGCCAGCAGCTCGGGAAAGTTGCCTTTTGGGACAGATACGCAGTATTTT
V: TRBV6-6; J: TRBJ2-7; D: TRBD2; size: -; length: 14; CDR3: CASSWGGGAYEQYF; DNA: TGTGCCAGCAGCTGGGGCGGGGGGGCCTACGAGCAGTACTTC
V: TRBV11-2; J: TRBJ1-2; D: TRBD1; size: -; length: 14; CDR3: CASSLQGAAYGYTF; DNA: TGTGCCAGCAGCCTACAGGGGGCTGCCTATGGCTACACCTTC
V: TRBV2; J: TRBJ1-3; D: -; size: few; length: 14; CDR3: CASSDSGAGNTIYF; DNA: TGTGCCAGCAGTGACTCGGGTGCTGGAAACACCATATATTTT